This TCR beta chain was identified during a study of cytomegalovirus exposure and HLA in healthy donors. The CDR3 loop spans 13 amino acids. Germline assignment: CDR1 SGDLS and CDR2 YYNGEE. The J segment lost 8 bases and the V segment lost 3 bases, leaving 7 bases of the junction unmatched. As regards this clone: The antigen remains undetermined.

PCR used 60 Vbeta primers and 13 Jbeta primers. Repertoires were generated with immunoSEQ multiplex PCR, while TCRdb's copy carries only in-frame clones and drops some. The sample carries tens of thousands of clones, under 80% recorded once. Overall study results and limits: Productive status was seen about 87% or about 30% of the time for most TCR beta V segments in an earlier analysis. Later analysis associated a missense DCLRE1C variant with TCR beta V- and J-gene trimming. One later analysis reportedly identified an Asian-associated ancestry cluster that showed fewer N-insertions than the approximately 710-donor mean.

The sequence came from a man aged 40-55 years in good health and CMV-seronegative. Sample: PBMCs. The chain links TRBV9 to TRBJ1-2; 7 positions agree with TRBD1. Written as DNA, the CDR3 is TGTGCCAGCAGCGCGACAGGGTTGAAGGGCTACACCTTC. Amino acids: CASSATGLKGYTF.